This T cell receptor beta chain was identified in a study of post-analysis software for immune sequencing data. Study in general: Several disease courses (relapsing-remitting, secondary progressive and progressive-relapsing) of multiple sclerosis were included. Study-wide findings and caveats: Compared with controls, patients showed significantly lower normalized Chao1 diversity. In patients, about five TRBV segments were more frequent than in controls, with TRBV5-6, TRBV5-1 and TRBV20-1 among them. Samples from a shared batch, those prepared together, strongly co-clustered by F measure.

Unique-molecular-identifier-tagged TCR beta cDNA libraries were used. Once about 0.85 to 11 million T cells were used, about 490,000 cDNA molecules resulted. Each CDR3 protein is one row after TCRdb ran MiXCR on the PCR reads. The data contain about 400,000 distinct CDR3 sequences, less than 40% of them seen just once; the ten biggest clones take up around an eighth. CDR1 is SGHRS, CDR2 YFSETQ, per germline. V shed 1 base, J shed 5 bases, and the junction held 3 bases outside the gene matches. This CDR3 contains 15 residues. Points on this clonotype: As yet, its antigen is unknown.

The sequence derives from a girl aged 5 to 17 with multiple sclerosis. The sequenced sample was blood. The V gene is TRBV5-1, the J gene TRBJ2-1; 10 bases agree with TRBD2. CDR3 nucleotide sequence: TGCGCCAGCAGCTTGAAGCGGGGGGGAAACAATGAGCAGTTCTTC. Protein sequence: CASSLKRGGNNEQFF.